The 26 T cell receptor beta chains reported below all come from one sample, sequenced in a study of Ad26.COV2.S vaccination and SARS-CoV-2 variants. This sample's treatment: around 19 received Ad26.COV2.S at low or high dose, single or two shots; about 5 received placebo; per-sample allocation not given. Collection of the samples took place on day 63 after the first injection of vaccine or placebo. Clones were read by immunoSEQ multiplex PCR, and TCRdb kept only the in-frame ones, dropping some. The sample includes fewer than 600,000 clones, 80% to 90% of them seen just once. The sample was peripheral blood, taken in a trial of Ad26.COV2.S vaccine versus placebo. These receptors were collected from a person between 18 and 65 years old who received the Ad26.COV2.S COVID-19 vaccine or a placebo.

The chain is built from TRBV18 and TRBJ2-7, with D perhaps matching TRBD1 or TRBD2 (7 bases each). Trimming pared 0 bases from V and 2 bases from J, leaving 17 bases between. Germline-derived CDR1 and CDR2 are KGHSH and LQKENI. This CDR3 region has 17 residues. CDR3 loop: CASSPPGGGRNTYEQYF. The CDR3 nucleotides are TGTGCCAGCTCACCACCGGGAGGGGGCAGAAATACCTACGAGCAGTACTTC.

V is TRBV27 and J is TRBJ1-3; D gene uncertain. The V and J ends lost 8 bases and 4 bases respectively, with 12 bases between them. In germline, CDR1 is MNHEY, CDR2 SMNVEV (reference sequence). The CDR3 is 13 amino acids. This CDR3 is CASAGHLGNTIYF. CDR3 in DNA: TGTGCCAGCGCCGGGCATCTCGGAAACACCATATATTTT.

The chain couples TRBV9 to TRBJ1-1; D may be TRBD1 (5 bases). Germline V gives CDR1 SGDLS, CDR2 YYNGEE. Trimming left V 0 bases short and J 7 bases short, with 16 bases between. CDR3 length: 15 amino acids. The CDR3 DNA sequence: TGTGCCAGCAGCGTAGCCCCGGGCGCAGGGAGTGAAGCTTTCTTT. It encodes CASSVAPGAGSEAFF.

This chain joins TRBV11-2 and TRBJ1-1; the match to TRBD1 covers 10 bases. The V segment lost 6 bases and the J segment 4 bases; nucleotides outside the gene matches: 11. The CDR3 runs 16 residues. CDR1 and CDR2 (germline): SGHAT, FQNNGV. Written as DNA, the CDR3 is TGTGCCAGCAGGGACCGACAGGGGGCGGATTTCACTGAAGCTTTCTTT. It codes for CASRDRQGADFTEAFF.

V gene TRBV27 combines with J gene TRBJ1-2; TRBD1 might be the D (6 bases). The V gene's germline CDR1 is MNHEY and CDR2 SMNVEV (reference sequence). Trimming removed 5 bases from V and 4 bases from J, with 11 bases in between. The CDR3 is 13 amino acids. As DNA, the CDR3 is TGTGCCAGCAGTATAGGGGGTCTCTATGGCTACACCTTC. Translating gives CASSIGGLYGYTF.

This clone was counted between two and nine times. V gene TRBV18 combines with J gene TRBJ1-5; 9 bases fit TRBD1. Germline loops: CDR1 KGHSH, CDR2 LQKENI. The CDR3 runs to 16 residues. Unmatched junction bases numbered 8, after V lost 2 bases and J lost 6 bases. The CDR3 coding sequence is TGTGCCAGCTCACCATCCGGGACAGGGTCGAGTCAGCCCCAGCATTTT. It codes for CASSPSGTGSSQPQHF.

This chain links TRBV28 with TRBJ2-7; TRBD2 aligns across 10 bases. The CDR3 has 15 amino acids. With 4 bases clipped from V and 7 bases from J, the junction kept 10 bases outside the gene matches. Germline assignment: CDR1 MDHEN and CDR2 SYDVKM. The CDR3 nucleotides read TGTGCCAGCAGTTCCGGGACTAGCGCCTTGGTGGAGCAGTACTTC. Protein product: CASSSGTSALVEQYF.

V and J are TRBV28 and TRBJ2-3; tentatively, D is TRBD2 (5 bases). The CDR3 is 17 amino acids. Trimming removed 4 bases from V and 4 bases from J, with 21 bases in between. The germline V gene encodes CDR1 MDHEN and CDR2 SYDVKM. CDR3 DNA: TGTGCCAGCAGTTCATCTCCTCGGGGTGCTCCTCCAGATACGCAGTATTTT. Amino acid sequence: CASSSSPRGAPPDTQYF.

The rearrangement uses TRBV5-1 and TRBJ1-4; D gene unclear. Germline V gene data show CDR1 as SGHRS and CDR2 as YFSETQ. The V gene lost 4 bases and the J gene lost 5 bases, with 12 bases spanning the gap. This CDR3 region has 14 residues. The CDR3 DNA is TGCGCCAGCAGCCGTGGCCCGCCCAATGAAAAACTGTTTTTT. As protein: CASSRGPPNEKLFF. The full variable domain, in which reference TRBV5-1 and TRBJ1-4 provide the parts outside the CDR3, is KAGVTQTPRYLIKTRGQQVTLSCSPISGHRSVSWYQQTPGQGLQFLFEYFSETQRNKGNFPGRFSGRQFSNSRSEMNVSTLELGDSALYLCASSRGPPNEKLFFGSGTQLSVL.

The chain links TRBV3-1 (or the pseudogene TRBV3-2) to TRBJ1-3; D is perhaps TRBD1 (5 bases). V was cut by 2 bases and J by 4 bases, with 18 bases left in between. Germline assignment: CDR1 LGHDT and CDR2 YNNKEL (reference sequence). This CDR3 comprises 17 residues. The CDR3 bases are TGTGCCAGCAGCCAATCCTTCGGGGGGAAGTACGGAAACACCATATATTTT. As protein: CASSQSFGGKYGNTIYF.

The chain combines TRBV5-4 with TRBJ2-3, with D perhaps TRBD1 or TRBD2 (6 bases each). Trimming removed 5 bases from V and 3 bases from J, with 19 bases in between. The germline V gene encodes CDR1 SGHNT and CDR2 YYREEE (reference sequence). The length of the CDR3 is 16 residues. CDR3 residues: CASRYGGGRRTDTQYF. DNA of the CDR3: TGTGCCAGCAGATATGGAGGGGGACGTCGAACAGATACGCAGTATTTT.

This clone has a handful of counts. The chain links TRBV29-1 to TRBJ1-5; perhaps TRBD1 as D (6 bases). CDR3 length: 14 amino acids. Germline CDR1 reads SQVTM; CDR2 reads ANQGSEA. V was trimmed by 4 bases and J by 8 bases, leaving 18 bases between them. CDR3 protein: CSVGAGESLEPQHF. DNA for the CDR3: TGCAGCGTTGGGGCAGGGGAGTCCCTAGAGCCCCAGCATTTT. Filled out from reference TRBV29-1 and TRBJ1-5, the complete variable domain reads SAVISQKPSRDICQRGTSLTIQCQVDSQVTMMFWYRQQPGQSLTLIATANQGSEATYESGFVIDKFPISRPNLTFSTLTVSNMSPEDSSIYLCSVGAGESLEPQHFGDGTRLSIL.

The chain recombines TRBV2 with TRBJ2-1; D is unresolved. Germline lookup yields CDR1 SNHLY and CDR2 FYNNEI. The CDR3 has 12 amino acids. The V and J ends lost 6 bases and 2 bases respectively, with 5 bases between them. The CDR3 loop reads CASRGPYNEQFF. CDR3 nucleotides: TGTGCCAGCAGAGGACCCTACAATGAGCAGTTCTTC.

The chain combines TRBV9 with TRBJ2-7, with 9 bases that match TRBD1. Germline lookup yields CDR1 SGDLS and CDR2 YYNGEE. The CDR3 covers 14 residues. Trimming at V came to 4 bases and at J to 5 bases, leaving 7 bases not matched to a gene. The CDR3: CASSRGQGTNEQYF. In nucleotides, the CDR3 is TGTGCCAGCAGCCGAGGACAGGGGACCAACGAGCAGTACTTC.

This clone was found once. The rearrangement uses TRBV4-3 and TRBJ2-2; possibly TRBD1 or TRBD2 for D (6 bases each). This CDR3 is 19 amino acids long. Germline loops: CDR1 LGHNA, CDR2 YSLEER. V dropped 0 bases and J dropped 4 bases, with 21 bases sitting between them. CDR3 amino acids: CASSQESVGQAGSTGELFF. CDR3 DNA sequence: TGCGCCAGCAGCCAAGAAAGTGTGGGACAAGCCGGGAGCACCGGGGAGCTGTTTTTT.

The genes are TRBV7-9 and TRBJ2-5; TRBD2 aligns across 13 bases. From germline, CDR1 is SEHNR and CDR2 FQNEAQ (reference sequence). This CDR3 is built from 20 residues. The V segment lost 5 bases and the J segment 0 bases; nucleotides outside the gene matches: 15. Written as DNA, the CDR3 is TGTGCCAGCAGCACAAAACCGGGACTAGCGGGACCTCCGTACCAAGAGACCCAGTACTTC. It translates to CASSTKPGLAGPPYQETQYF.

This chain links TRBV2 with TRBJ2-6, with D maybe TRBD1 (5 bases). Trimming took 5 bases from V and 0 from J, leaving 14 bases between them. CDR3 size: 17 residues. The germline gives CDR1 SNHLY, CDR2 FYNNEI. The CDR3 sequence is CASSLLQEPSGANVLTF. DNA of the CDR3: TGTGCCAGCAGTCTCCTACAGGAGCCCTCTGGGGCCAACGTCCTGACTTTC.

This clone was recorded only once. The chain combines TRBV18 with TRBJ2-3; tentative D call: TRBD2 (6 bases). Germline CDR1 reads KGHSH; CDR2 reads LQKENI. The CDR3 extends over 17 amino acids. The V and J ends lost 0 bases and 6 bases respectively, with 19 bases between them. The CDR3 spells CASSPPLLAGRGDTQYF. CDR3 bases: TGTGCCAGCTCACCACCATTACTAGCCGGACGAGGGGATACGCAGTATTTT.

CDR3 region: CASSIWRFDTEAFF. Written as DNA, the CDR3 is TGTGCCAGTAGTATATGGCGGTTTGACACTGAAGCTTTCTTT. This chain uses TRBV19 with TRBJ1-1; unclear D gene. This CDR3 region has 14 residues. Trimming took off 2 bases at V and 3 bases at J, with 10 bases between the two ends. The germline gives CDR1 LNHDA, CDR2 SQIVND (reference sequence). The entire variable domain, with the rest obtained from reference TRBV19 and TRBJ1-1, is as follows: DGGITQSPKYLFRKEGQNVTLSCEQNLNHDAMYWYRQDPGQGLRLIYYSQIVNDFQKGDIAEGYSVSREKKESFPLTVTSAQKNPTAFYLCASSIWRFDTEAFFGQGTRLTVV.

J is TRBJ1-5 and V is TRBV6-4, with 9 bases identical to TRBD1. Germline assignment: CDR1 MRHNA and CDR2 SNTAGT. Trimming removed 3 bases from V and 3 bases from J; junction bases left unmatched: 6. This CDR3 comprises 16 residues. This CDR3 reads CASSDTGTGNNQPQHF. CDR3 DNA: TGTGCCAGCAGTGATACGGGGACAGGGAACAATCAGCCCCAGCATTTT.

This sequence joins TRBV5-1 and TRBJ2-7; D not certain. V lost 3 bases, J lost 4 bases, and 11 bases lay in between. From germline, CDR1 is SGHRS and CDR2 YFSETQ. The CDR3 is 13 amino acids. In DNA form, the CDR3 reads TGCGCCAGCAGCTCCTCGGTTCGGTACGAGCAGTACTTC. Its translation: CASSSSVRYEQYF.

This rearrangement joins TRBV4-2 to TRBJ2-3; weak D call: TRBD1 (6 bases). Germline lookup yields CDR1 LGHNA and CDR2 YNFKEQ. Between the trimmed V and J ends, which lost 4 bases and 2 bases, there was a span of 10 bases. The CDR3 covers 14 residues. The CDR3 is CASSPRTVTDTQYF. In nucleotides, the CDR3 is TGTGCCAGCAGCCCACGGACAGTCACAGATACGCAGTATTTT.

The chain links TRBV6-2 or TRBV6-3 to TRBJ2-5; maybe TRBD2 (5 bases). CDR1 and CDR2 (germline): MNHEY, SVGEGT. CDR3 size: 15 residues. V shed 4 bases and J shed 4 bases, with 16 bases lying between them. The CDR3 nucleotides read TGTGCCAGCAGTTCTACTTCGTGGCTAGCAGAGACCCAGTACTTC. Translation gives CASSSTSWLAETQYF.

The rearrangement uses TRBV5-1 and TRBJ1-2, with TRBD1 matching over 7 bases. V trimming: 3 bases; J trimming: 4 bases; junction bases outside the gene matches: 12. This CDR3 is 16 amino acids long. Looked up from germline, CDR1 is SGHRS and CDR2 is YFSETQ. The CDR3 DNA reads TGCGCCAGCAGCTGGCGGGTCCGCAGGGGGGGCTATGGCTACACCTTC. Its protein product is CASSWRVRRGGYGYTF. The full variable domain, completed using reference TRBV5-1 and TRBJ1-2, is KAGVTQTPRYLIKTRGQQVTLSCSPISGHRSVSWYQQTPGQGLQFLFEYFSETQRNKGNFPGRFSGRQFSNSRSEMNVSTLELGDSALYLCASSWRVRRGGYGYTFGSGTRLTVV.

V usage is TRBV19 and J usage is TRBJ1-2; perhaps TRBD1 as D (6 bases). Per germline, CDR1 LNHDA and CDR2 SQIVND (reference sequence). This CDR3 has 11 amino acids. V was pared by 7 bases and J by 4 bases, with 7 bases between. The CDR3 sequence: CASTGAYGYTF. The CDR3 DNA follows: TGTGCCAGTACGGGGGCCTATGGCTACACCTTC. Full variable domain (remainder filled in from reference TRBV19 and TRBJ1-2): DGGITQSPKYLFRKEGQNVTLSCEQNLNHDAMYWYRQDPGQGLRLIYYSQIVNDFQKGDIAEGYSVSREKKESFPLTVTSAQKNPTAFYLCASTGAYGYTFGSGTRLTVV.

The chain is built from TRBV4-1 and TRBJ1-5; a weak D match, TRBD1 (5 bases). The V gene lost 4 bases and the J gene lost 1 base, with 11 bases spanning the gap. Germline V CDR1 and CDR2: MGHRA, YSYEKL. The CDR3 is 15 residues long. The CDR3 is CASSLRDASNQPQHF. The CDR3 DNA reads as TGCGCCAGCAGCCTACGGGACGCGAGCAATCAGCCCCAGCATTTT.